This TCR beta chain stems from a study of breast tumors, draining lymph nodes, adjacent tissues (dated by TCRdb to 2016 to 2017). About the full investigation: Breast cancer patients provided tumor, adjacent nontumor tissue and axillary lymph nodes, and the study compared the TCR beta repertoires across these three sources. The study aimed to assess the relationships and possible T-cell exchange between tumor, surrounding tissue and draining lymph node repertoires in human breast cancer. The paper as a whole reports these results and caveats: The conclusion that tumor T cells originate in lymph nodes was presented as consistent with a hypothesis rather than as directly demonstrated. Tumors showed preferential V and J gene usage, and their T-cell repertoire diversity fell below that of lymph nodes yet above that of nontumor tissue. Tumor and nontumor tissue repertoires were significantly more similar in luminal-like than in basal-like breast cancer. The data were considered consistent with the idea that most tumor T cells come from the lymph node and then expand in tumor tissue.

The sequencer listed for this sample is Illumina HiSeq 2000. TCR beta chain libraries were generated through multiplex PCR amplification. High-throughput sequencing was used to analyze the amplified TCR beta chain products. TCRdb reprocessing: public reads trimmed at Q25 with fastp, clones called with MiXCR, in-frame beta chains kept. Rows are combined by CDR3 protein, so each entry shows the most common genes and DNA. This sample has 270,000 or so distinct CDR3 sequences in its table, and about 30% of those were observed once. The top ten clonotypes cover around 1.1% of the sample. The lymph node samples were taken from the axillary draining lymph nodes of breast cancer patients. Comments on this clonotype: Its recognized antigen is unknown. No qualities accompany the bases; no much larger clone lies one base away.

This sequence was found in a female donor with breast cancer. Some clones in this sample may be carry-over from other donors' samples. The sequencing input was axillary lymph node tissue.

Here is the DNA: TGTGCCACCAGCAGAGAGGCAGGGGACAATCAGCCCCAGCATTTT. It translates as CATSREAGDNQPQHF. This chain joins TRBV15 to TRBJ1-5; the best D guess is TRBD1, with 6 bases matching. The CDR3 holds 15 amino acids from the cysteine to the phenylalanine. The retained sequence is limited to the CDR3, 45 bases, with the frame set at the first base. The trim is 0 bases for V and 3 bases for J, with a gap of 9 bases between the germline ends. CDR1 LNHNV and CDR2 YYDKDF were looked up in the germline V gene (reference sequence).